This TCR beta chain was observed in a study of blood T cell repertoires in COVID-19. Study-wide context: Acute and convalescent COVID-19 specimens originated in the United States, Italy and Spain. Sample material is recorded as cDNA or gDNA derived from T cells, B-cell-depleted T cells, or PBMCs.

Original analysis: Amplification from reference gene primers served as the basis for estimated nucleated cell counts. Generated by immunoSEQ multiplex PCR, the TCRdb table keeps only in-frame clones and is missing some. For V, J and clone size, that table is used; D and trimming come from the DNA. The table records hundreds of thousands of clones, roughly 87% of them present only once. Sequenced material: peripheral blood. The sequence derives from a human donor in a cohort sampled during active COVID-19.

The CDR3 region is CASSLDGRGIFLTEAFF. The CDR3 bases are TGCGCCAGCAGCTTGGACGGCAGGGGGATTTTCCTCACTGAAGCTTTCTTT. V usage is TRBV5-1 and J usage is TRBJ1-1; the match to TRBD1 covers 7 bases. The J segment lost 4 bases and the V segment lost 0 bases, leaving 12 bases of the junction unmatched. The CDR3 has 17 amino acids. The V gene's germline CDR1 is SGHRS and CDR2 YFSETQ.